A single TCR beta chain is shown here with its context. What it recognizes is unknown. The record originates from a study of T cells in Graves' hyperthyroidism and ophthalmopathy. Notes on the study in general: The model made its ophthalmopathy prediction, and onset followed a median about 5.9 months later.

Researchers took RNA transcripts and amplified the TCR beta CDR3 regions from them. A first-round RT-PCR of the TCR CDR3 used the HTBI primer set. Using its own MiXCR run on the multiplex PCR reads, TCRdb lists one record per CDR3 protein. This sample has about 600,000 distinct CDR3 sequences; 13% to 15% occur once, and the top ten carry around an eighth. Trimming cost V 0 bases and J 6 bases; bases outside gene matches: 10. The CDR3 extends over 15 amino acids. CDR1 and CDR2 (germline): DFQATT, SNEGSKA (reference sequence). A Clinical Activity Score of at least 3, a NOSPECS grade of at least 4 and a duration under 3 months were recorded in the ophthalmopathy patients. Clinical symptoms, serum thyroxine, TRAb, thyroid ultrasound and orbital computed tomography established diagnosis.

Sample: blood. The receptor comes from a woman aged 50 to 60 with Graves' ophthalmopathy. The rearrangement uses TRBV20-1 and TRBJ2-5; 7 bases fit TRBD1. DNA of the CDR3: TGCAGTGCTAGAGATTTTGGGACAGTCATCAAGACCCAGTACTTC. Protein sequence: CSARDFGTVIKTQYF.